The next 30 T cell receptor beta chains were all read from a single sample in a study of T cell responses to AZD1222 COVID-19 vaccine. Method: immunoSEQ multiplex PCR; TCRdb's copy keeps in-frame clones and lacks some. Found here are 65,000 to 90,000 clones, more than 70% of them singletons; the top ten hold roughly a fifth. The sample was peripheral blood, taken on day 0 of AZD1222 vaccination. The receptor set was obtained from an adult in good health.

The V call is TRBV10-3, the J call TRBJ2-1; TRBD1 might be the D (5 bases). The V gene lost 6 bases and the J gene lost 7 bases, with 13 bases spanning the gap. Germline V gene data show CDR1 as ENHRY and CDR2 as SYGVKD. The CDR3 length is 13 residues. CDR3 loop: CAIRQALGNEQFF. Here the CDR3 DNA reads TGTGCCATCAGACAGGCTCTAGGGAATGAGCAGTTCTTC.

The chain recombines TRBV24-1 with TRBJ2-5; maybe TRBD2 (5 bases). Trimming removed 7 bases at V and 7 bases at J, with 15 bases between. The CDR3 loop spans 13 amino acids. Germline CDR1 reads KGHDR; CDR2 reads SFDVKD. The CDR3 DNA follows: TGTGCCACCAGCGAAGGCCCGGGGTTGACCCAGTACTTC. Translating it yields CATSEGPGLTQYF.

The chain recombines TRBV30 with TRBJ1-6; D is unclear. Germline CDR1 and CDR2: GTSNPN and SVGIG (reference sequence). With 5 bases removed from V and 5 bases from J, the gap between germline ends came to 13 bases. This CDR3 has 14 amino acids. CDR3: CAWGSWTDNSPLHF. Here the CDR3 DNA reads TGTGCCTGGGGCTCGTGGACGGATAATTCACCCCTCCACTTT.

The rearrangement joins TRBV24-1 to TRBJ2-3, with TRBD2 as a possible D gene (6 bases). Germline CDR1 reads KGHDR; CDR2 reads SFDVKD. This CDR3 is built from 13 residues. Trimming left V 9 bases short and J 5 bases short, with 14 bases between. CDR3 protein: CATHRRGEDTQYF. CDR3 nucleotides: TGTGCCACCCACAGGCGGGGTGAAGATACGCAGTATTTT.

The CDR3 coding sequence is TGTGCCAGCAGCTCGGGACAGGGGTATGGCTACACCTTC. This codes for CASSSGQGYGYTF. The rearrangement uses TRBV7-2 and TRBJ1-2; TRBD1 matches at 10 bases. The germline V gene has CDR1 SGHTA and CDR2 FQGNSA. This CDR3 is 13 amino acids long. V shed 4 bases, J shed 5 bases, and the junction held 1 base outside the gene matches.

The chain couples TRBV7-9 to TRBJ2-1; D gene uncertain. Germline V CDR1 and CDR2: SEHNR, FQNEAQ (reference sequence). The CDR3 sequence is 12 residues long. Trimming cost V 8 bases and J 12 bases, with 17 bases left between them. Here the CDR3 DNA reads TGTGCCAGCGGAAGCACCACGGTGAGGCAGTTCTTC. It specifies CASGSTTVRQFF.

CDR3 DNA: TGTGCCAGCAGTTTATGGGCGTTGAACACTGAAGCTTTCTTT. This encodes CASSLWALNTEAFF. The rearrangement links TRBV27 to TRBJ1-1; D remains ambiguous. The CDR3 spans 14 residues. Germline V lookup: CDR1 MNHEY, CDR2 SMNVEV (reference sequence). V lost 1 base, J lost 0 bases, and 6 bases lay in between.

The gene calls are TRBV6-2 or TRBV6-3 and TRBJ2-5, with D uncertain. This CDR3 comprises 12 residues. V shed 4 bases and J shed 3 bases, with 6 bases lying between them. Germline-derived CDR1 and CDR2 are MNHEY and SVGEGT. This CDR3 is CASSSNEETQYF. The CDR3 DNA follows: TGTGCCAGCAGTTCAAATGAAGAGACCCAGTACTTC.

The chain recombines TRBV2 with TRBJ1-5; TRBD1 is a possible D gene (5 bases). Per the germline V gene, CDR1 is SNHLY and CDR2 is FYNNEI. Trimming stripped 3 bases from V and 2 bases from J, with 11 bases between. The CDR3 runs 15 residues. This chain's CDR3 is CASSDGGRRNQPQHF. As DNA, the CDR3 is TGTGCCAGCAGTGACGGGGGAAGGCGCAATCAGCCCCAGCATTTT.

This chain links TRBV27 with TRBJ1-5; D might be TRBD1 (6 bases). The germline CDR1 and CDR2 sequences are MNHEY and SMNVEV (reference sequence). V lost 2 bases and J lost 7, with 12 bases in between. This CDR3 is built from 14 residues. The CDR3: CASSLRGGVQPQHF. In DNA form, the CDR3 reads TGTGCCAGCAGTTTACGAGGGGGTGTGCAGCCCCAGCATTTT.

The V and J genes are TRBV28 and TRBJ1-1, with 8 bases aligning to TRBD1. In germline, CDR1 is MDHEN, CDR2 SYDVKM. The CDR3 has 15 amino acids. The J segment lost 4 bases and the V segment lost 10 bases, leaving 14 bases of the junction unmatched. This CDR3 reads CATYARGRGGTEAFF. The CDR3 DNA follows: TGTGCCACTTACGCCAGGGGGCGGGGGGGCACTGAAGCTTTCTTT.

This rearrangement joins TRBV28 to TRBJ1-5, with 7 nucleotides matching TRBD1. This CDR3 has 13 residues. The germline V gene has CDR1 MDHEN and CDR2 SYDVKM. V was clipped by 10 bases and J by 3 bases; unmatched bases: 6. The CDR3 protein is CATRGQNNQPQHF. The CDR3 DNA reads TGTGCCACCCGGGGACAGAACAATCAGCCCCAGCATTTT.

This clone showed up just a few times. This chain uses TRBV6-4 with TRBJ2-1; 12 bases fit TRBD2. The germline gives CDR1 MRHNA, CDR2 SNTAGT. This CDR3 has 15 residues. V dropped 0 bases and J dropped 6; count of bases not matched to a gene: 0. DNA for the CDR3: TGTGCCAGCAGTGACTCGACTAGCGGGAGCAATGAGCAGTTCTTC. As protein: CASSDSTSGSNEQFF.

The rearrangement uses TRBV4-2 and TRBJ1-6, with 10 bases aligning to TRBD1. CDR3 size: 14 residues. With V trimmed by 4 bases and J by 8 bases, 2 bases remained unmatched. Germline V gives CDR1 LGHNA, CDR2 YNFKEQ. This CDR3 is CASSLGTGDSPLHF. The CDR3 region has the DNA TGTGCCAGCAGCCTCGGGACAGGGGATTCACCCCTCCACTTT.

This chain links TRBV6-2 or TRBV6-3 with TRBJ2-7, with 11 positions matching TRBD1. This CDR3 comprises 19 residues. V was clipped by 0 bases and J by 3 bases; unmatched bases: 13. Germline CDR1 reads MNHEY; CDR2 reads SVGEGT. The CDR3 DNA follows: TGTGCCAGCAGTTACTCAACCCCCGGGACAGGGGGAAATATCTACGAGCAGTACTTC. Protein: CASSYSTPGTGGNIYEQYF.

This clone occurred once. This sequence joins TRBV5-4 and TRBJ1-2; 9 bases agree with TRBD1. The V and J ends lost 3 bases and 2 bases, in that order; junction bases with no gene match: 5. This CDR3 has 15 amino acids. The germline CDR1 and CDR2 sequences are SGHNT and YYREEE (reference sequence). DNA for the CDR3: TGTGCCAGCAGCTCGTCCGGGACAGGGAACTATGGCTACACCTTC. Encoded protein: CASSSSGTGNYGYTF.

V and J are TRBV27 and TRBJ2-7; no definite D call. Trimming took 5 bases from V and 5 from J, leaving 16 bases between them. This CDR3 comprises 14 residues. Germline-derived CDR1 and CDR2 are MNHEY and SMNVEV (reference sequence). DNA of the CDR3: TGTGCCAGCAGTAGGCGGACCCTGACCCACGAGCAGTACTTC. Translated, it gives CASSRRTLTHEQYF.

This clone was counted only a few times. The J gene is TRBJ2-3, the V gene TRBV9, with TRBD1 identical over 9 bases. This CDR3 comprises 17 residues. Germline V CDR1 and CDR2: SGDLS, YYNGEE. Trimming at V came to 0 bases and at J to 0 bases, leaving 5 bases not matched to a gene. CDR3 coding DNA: TGTGCCAGCAGCGTAGGGACAGGGGCCGCTAGCACAGATACGCAGTATTTT. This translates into CASSVGTGAASTDTQYF.

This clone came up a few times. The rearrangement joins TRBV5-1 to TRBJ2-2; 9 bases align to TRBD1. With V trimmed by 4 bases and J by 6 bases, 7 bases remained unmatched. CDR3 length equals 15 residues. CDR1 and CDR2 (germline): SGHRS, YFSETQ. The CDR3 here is CASSPGQGQSGELFF. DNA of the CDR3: TGCGCCAGCAGCCCGGGACAGGGTCAATCCGGGGAGCTGTTTTTT.

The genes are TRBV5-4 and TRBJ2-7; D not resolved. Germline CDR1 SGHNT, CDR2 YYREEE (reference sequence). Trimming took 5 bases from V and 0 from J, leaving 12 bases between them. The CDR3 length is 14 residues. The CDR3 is CASSPRKSSYEQYF. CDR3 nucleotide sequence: TGTGCCAGCAGTCCCCGGAAGAGCTCCTACGAGCAGTACTTC.

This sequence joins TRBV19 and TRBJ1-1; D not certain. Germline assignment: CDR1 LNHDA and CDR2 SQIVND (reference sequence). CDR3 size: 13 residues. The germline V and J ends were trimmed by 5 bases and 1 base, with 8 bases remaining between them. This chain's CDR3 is CASSYTQNTEAFF. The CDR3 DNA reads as TGTGCCAGTAGTTACACTCAGAACACTGAAGCTTTCTTT.

The CDR3 DNA is TGCGCCAGCGGACCACAGGGGGCTGACGACTATGGCTACACCTTC. It specifies CASGPQGADDYGYTF. This chain connects TRBV5-1 to TRBJ1-2; TRBD1 aligns across 9 bases. CDR1 is SGHRS, CDR2 YFSETQ, per germline. The CDR3 covers 15 residues. The V and J ends lost 7 bases and 3 bases, in that order; junction bases with no gene match: 10.

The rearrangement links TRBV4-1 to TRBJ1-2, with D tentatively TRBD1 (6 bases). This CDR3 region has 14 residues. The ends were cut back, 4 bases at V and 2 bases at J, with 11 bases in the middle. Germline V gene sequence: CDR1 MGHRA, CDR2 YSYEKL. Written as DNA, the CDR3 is TGCGCCAGCAGCCTCTTACAGGGAAACTATGGCTACACCTTC. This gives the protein CASSLLQGNYGYTF.

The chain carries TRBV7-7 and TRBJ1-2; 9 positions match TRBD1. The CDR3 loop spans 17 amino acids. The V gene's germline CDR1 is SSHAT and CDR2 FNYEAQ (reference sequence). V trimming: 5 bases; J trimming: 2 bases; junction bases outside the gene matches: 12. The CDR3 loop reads CASSRRDRDAKNYGYTF. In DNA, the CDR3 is TGTGCCAGCAGCCGCCGGGACAGGGATGCAAAAAACTATGGCTACACCTTC.

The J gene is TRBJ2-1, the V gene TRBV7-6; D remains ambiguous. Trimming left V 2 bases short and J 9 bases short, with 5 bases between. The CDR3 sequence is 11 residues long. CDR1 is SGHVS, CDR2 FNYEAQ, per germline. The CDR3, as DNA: TGTGCCAGCAGCTTAATTCCTGAGCAGTTCTTC. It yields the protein CASSLIPEQFF.

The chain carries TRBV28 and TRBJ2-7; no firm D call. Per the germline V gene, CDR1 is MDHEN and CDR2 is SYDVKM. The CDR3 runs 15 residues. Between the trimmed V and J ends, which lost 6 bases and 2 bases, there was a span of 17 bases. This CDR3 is CASSSRGSTPYEQYF. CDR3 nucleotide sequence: TGTGCCAGCAGCTCGAGAGGCTCGACCCCCTACGAGCAGTACTTC.

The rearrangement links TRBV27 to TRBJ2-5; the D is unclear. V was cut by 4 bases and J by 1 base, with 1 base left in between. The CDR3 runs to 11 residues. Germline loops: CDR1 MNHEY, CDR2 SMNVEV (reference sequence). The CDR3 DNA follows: TGTGCCAGCAGTTCCCAAGAGACCCAGTACTTC. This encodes CASSSQETQYF.

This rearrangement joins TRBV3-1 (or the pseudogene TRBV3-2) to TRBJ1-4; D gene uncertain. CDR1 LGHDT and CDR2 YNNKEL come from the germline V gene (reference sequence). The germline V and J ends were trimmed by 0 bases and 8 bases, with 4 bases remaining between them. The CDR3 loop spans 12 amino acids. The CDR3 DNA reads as TGTGCCAGCAGCCAAGAAGGAGAAAAACTGTTTTTT. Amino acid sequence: CASSQEGEKLFF.

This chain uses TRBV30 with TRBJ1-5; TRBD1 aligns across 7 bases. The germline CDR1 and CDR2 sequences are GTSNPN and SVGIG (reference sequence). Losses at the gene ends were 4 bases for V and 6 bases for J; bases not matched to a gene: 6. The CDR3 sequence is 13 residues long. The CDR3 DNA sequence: TGTGCCTGGAACGAGGGGGCGGGTCAGCCCCAGCATTTT. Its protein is CAWNEGAGQPQHF.

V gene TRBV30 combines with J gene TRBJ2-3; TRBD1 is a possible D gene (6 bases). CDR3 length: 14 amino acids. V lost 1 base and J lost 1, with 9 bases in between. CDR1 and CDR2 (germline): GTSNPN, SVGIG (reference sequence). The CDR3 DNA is TGTGCCTGGAGTGCGAGACAGGGCACAGATACGCAGTATTTT. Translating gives CAWSARQGTDTQYF. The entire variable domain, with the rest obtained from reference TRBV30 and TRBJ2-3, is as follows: SQTIHQWPATLVQPVGSPLSLECTVEGTSNPNLYWYRQAAGRGLQLLFYSVGIGQISSEVPQNLSASRPQDRQFILSSKKLLLSDSGFYLCAWSARQGTDTQYFGPGTRLTVL.